These T cell receptor beta chains were read from a single sample in a study of immune characteristics of hereditary and idiopathic chronic pancreatitis. TCRdb keeps only in-frame clones here, not all; method: immunoSEQ multiplex PCR. This sample has about 14,000 clones, with less than 85% found just once. Sequencing input: pancreas tissue with hereditary chronic pancreatitis. The receptors were gathered from a human donor with chronic pancreatitis. The CDR3 runs from the conserved cysteine through the conserved F or W. D genes are given only for firm matches. Rows may omit the clone size; those that give it use once, few, many or a size class.

clone size: medium-sized; V gene: TRBV5-1; D gene: NA; CDR3 length: 16; J gene: TRBJ2-6; CDR3 DNA: TGCGCCAGCAGCTTTACAGCCTCCTCTGGGGCCAACGTCCTGACTTTC; CDR3 protein: CASSFTASSGANVLTF
clone size: few; V gene: TRBV19; D gene: NA; CDR3 length: 13; J gene: TRBJ2-1; CDR3 DNA: TGTGCCAGTAGTATGGTTTTAGGGGTTGAGCAGTTCTTC; CDR3 protein: CASSMVLGVEQFF
clone size: NA; V gene: TRBV6-6; D gene: NA; CDR3 length: 14; J gene: TRBJ2-7; CDR3 DNA: TGTGCCAGTGCCCCGACAGTTCGCCCCTACGAGCAGTACTTC; CDR3 protein: CASAPTVRPYEQYF
clone size: NA; V gene: TRBV7-8; D gene: NA; CDR3 length: 14; J gene: TRBJ2-2; CDR3 DNA: TGTGCCAGCAGGAGCGGGTCCTACACCGGGGAGCTGTTTTTT; CDR3 protein: CASRSGSYTGELFF
clone size: NA; V gene: TRBV28; D gene: NA; CDR3 length: 15; J gene: TRBJ1-2; CDR3 DNA: TGTGCCAGCAGTAAGTGGAGTGACCTCCACTATGGCTACACCTTC; CDR3 protein: CASSKWSDLHYGYTF
clone size: NA; V gene: TRBV18; D gene: NA; CDR3 length: 16; J gene: TRBJ1-2; CDR3 DNA: TGTGCCAGCTCACCAGACAGAGGAGTGGCTAACTATGGCTACACCTTC; CDR3 protein: CASSPDRGVANYGYTF
clone size: NA; V gene: TRBV2; D gene: TRBD1; CDR3 length: 19; J gene: TRBJ1-2; CDR3 DNA: TGTGCCAGCAGTGAAGCGCGAACCTCCCCCCCCGGGACAGGGAATGGCTACACCTTC; CDR3 protein: CASSEARTSPPGTGNGYTF
clone size: NA; V gene: TRBV2; D gene: NA; CDR3 length: 16; J gene: TRBJ1-1; CDR3 DNA: TGTGCCAGCAGTTTCTCCAGGGGTTTCTTGAACACTGAAGCTTTCTTT; CDR3 protein: CASSFSRGFLNTEAFF
clone size: NA; V gene: TRBV5-1; D gene: NA; CDR3 length: 13; J gene: TRBJ2-7; CDR3 DNA: TGCGCCAGCAGCTCCGCTAGTTCCTACGAGCAGTACTTC; CDR3 protein: CASSSASSYEQYF
clone size: NA; V gene: TRBV2; D gene: TRBD1; CDR3 length: 16; J gene: TRBJ2-2; CDR3 DNA: TGTGCCAGCAGTGTCCAGGGACAGACGAACACCGGGGAGCTGTTTTTT; CDR3 protein: CASSVQGQTNTGELFF
clone size: NA; V gene: TRBV9; D gene: TRBD1; CDR3 length: 16; J gene: TRBJ2-7; CDR3 DNA: TGTGCCAGCAGCGTTGGGGAGGGACAGGGGGCGCTTGAGCAGTACTTC; CDR3 protein: CASSVGEGQGALEQYF
clone size: NA; V gene: TRBV30; D gene: NA; CDR3 length: 11; J gene: TRBJ2-7; CDR3 DNA: TGTGCCTGGTCTCGGGCCTACGAGCAGTACTTC; CDR3 protein: CAWSRAYEQYF
clone size: NA; V gene: TRBV18; D gene: NA; CDR3 length: 14; J gene: TRBJ1-4; CDR3 DNA: TGTGCCAGCTCACCACAGGCAAGGGGAGAAAAACTGTTTTTT; CDR3 protein: CASSPQARGEKLFF
clone size: medium-sized; V gene: TRBV19; D gene: NA; CDR3 length: 12; J gene: TRBJ2-7; CDR3 DNA: TGTGCCAGTAGTAACCGTTACGGTGAGCAGTACTTC; CDR3 protein: CASSNRYGEQYF
clone size: NA; V gene: TRBV18; D gene: TRBD1; CDR3 length: 16; J gene: TRBJ1-5; CDR3 DNA: TGTGCCAGCTCAAGAACGGGACAGGGGGCGAATCAGCCCCAGCATTTT; CDR3 protein: CASSRTGQGANQPQHF
clone size: NA; V gene: TRBV6-4; D gene: TRBD1; CDR3 length: 14; J gene: TRBJ1-1; CDR3 DNA: TGTGCCAGCAGCCCGGGACAGGGGGGAACTGAAGCTTTCTTT; CDR3 protein: CASSPGQGGTEAFF
clone size: NA; V gene: TRBV28; D gene: TRBD1; CDR3 length: 16; J gene: TRBJ1-1; CDR3 DNA: TGTGCCAGCAGTTGGGGACAGTCTGGGATGAACACTGAAGCTTTCTTT; CDR3 protein: CASSWGQSGMNTEAFF